This T cell receptor beta chain was identified during a study of control samples from healthy donors and cancer patients. The CDR3 covers 16 residues. Trimming took off 3 bases at V and 1 base at J, with 13 bases between the two ends. Germline lookup yields CDR1 SGHKS and CDR2 YYEKEE (reference sequence). Repertoires were generated with immunoSEQ multiplex PCR, while TCRdb's copy carries only in-frame clones and drops some. The table has about 96,000 clones, approximately 93% seen once. Sequenced input: blood. The gene calls are TRBV5-5 and TRBJ1-4; D call uncertain. This sequence originates from a man between 18 and 35 years old in good health. In nucleotides, the CDR3 is TGTGCCAGCAGCTCGACCCTAAAAGGAACTAATGAAAAACTGTTTTTT. Translated, it gives CASSSTLKGTNEKLFF.